These 4 T cell receptor beta chains originate from one sample sequenced in a study of cytomegalovirus exposure and HLA in healthy donors. PCR amplification relied on 60 Vbeta primers (plus 13 Jbeta primers). Produced via immunoSEQ multiplex PCR; TCRdb's table is partial and in-frame only. In the table there are some 180,000 clones, nearly 80% of which are singletons. The sequenced sample consisted of PBMCs. Receptors originate from a female donor in good health and CMV-seronegative.

This chain joins TRBV7-8 and TRBJ2-7, with a tentative D call TRBD2 (6 bases). The CDR3 has 16 amino acids. Trimming stripped 5 bases from V and 4 bases from J, with 21 bases between. From germline, CDR1 is SGHVS and CDR2 FQNEAQ. The CDR3: CASSPPLRLGGYEQYF. CDR3 bases: TGTGCCAGCAGCCCACCCCTCAGACTAGGAGGTTACGAGCAGTACTTC.

This CDR3 is CASSLVSLGTDTQYF. CDR3 sequence (DNA): TGCGCCAGCAGCTTGGTGTCTTTAGGCACAGATACGCAGTATTTT. The rearrangement links TRBV5-1 to TRBJ2-3; D is uncertain. Per the germline V gene, CDR1 is SGHRS and CDR2 is YFSETQ. The V end lost 0 bases, the J end lost 1 base, and 9 bases lay between the germline ends. The CDR3 consists of 15 residues.

This sequence joins TRBV6-6 and TRBJ2-7; TRBD1 aligns across 7 bases. V lost 2 bases and J lost 3; bases outside the gene matches: 4. Looked up from germline, CDR1 is MNHNY and CDR2 is SVGAGI (reference sequence). The CDR3 sequence is 14 residues long. CDR3 sequence: CASSYQGDGYEQYF. DNA of the CDR3: TGTGCCAGCAGTTACCAGGGGGACGGCTACGAGCAGTACTTC.

The chain couples TRBV6-5 to TRBJ2-1, with TRBD2 identical over 8 bases. Germline CDR1 MNHEY, CDR2 SVGAGI. The CDR3 is made up of 16 amino acids. V gave up 2 bases and J gave up 6 bases; unmatched junction bases: 9. The CDR3: CASSYRTIAGRNEQFF. CDR3 nucleotide sequence: TGTGCCAGCAGTTACCGGACTATAGCGGGACGCAATGAGCAGTTCTTC.